Listed below are T cell receptor beta chains from one sample, sequenced in a study of control samples from healthy donors and cancer patients. Clones were sequenced by immunoSEQ multiplex PCR, and TCRdb holds only the in-frame ones, with some missing. The table shows tens of thousands of clones, with about 88% occurring only once. Sequenced material: blood. The receptors stem from a man aged 45-65 years in good health. Each CDR3 is given with its conserved first and last residue. D genes are given only for firm matches. Clone size is stated in some rows and not others, as once, few, many or a class when expanded.

CDR3aa	CDR3nt	v_gene	j_gene	d_gene	len	abundance
CASSWGTGRSNTEAFF	TGTGCCAGCAGCTGGGGTACGGGACGGTCAAACACTGAAGCTTTCTTT	TRBV5-6	TRBJ1-1	-	16	-
CASRTQTSPTYEQYF	TGTGCCAGCAGGACTCAGACTAGCCCTACCTACGAGCAGTACTTC	TRBV6-5	TRBJ2-7	TRBD2	15	-
CASSYARVSDTQYF	TGTGCCAGCAGTTACGCCAGGGTCTCAGATACGCAGTATTTT	TRBV6-6	TRBJ2-3	-	14	-
CATSDLLRTGGTDTQYF	TGTGCCACCAGTGATTTGCTTCGGACAGGGGGTACAGATACGCAGTATTTT	TRBV24-1	TRBJ2-3	TRBD1	17	once
CASRKQTVNTEAFF	TGTGCCAGCAGGAAACAGACGGTGAACACTGAAGCTTTCTTT	TRBV5-4	TRBJ1-1	-	14	-
CSVRPGGVTGYTF	TGCAGCGTACGCCCAGGGGGAGTAACTGGCTACACCTTC	TRBV29-1	TRBJ1-2	TRBD1	13	-
CATSDKGLAGGPDTQYF	TGTGCCACCAGTGATAAGGGACTAGCGGGGGGACCAGATACGCAGTATTTT	TRBV24-1	TRBJ2-3	TRBD2	17	-
CASTKRGETDTQYF	TGTGCCAGCACGAAGCGGGGGGAAACAGATACGCAGTATTTT	TRBV11-3	TRBJ2-3	TRBD2	14	-
CASSEASGGEETQYF	TGCGCCAGCAGTGAGGCTAGCGGGGGGGAAGAGACCCAGTACTTC	TRBV10-1	TRBJ2-5	TRBD2	15	-
CAWSAARGFQETQYF	TGTGCCTGGAGTGCCGCCAGGGGTTTTCAAGAGACCCAGTACTTC	TRBV30	TRBJ2-5	-	15	-
CASSRNLLSSYEQYF	TGTGCCAGCAGTCGAAACCTACTTAGCTCCTACGAGCAGTACTTC	TRBV6-2/TRBV6-3	TRBJ2-7	-	15	-
CASSSTGRFYYEQYF	TGTGCCAGCAGCTCGACAGGACGCTTCTATTACGAGCAGTACTTC	TRBV5-4	TRBJ2-7	-	15	-
CASSLVDRGRDEQYF	TGCGCCAGCAGCTTGGTCGACAGGGGTCGGGACGAGCAGTACTTC	TRBV5-1	TRBJ2-7	TRBD1	15	-
CASSSAPGETQYF	TGTGCCAGCAGCTCCGCCCCGGGGGAGACCCAGTACTTC	TRBV27	TRBJ2-5	-	13	-
CASGTIGETQYF	TGTGCCAGCGGCACCATAGGGGAGACCCAGTACTTC	TRBV6-6	TRBJ2-5	-	12	-
CASGWTGGNQPQHF	TGTGCCAGCGGGTGGACAGGGGGCAATCAGCCCCAGCATTTT	TRBV6-5	TRBJ1-5	TRBD1	14	-
CASSSIQGAETQYF	TGTGCCAGCAGCTCGATACAGGGGGCGGAGACCCAGTACTTC	TRBV9	TRBJ2-5	TRBD1	14	-
CASRWGKTEAFF	TGTGCCAGCAGATGGGGCAAAACTGAAGCTTTCTTT	TRBV2	TRBJ1-1	-	12	-
CASSPGSRGLNEQFF	TGCGCCAGCAGCCCCGGGTCCAGGGGGCTGAATGAGCAGTTCTTC	TRBV5-1	TRBJ2-1	TRBD1	15	-
CASSRTASPSTDTQYF	TGTGCCAGCAGCCGGACAGCTAGCCCTAGCACAGATACGCAGTATTTT	TRBV7-9	TRBJ2-3	-	16	-
CATAEKIGNTIYF	TGTGCCACCGCAGAAAAGATTGGAAACACCATATATTTT	TRBV27	TRBJ1-3	-	13	-
CASSPFRQSTRDTQYF	TGTGCCAGCAGCCCCTTTCGGCAATCCACAAGGGATACGCAGTATTTT	TRBV14	TRBJ2-3	-	16	-
CASSEARRGGRPWADTQYF	TGTGCCAGCAGTGAAGCGAGGCGGGGGGGGCGGCCGTGGGCAGATACGCAGTATTTT	TRBV2	TRBJ2-3	TRBD2	19	-
CASRRRRGLQEQYF	TGCGCCAGCAGAAGGAGAAGGGGGCTGCAAGAGCAGTACTTC	TRBV10-1	TRBJ2-7	TRBD1	14	-
CASSSTGTVSNQPQHF	TGTGCCAGCAGCTCAACCGGGACAGTGAGCAATCAGCCCCAGCATTTT	TRBV7-2	TRBJ1-5	TRBD1	16	-
CAISDTGTSGYEQYF	TGTGCCATCAGTGACACCGGGACTAGCGGCTACGAGCAGTACTTC	TRBV10-3	TRBJ2-7	TRBD2	15	-
CASSIIFTGLAREGETQYF	TGTGCCAGTAGTATAATCTTCACCGGCTTAGCGCGGGAAGGGGAGACCCAGTACTTC	TRBV19	TRBJ2-5	-	19	-
CASSLAGGLDRNQPQHF	TGTGCCAGCAGTTTAGCCGGCGGACTAGATAGGAATCAGCCCCAGCATTTT	TRBV27	TRBJ1-5	-	17	-
CASSPGGQETQYF	TGTGCCAGTTCTCCAGGGGGTCAAGAGACCCAGTACTTC	TRBV9	TRBJ2-5	TRBD1	13	-